This TCR beta chain stems from a study of T cells in Graves' hyperthyroidism and ophthalmopathy. This CDR3 has 16 residues. The V gene's germline CDR1 is WSHSY and CDR2 SAAADI. The germline V and J ends were trimmed by 8 bases and 8 bases, with 27 bases remaining between them. Researchers took RNA transcripts and amplified the TCR beta CDR3 regions from them. HTBI primers were the set used in a first-round RT-PCR of the TCR CDR3. TCRdb itself ran the multiplex PCR reads through MiXCR, one entry per CDR3 protein. Here the sample spans some 490,000 distinct CDR3 sequences, roughly a sixth being singletons. This clonotype was detected only a few times.

Sequencing was carried out using blood. This receptor was obtained from a woman younger than 45 with Graves' ophthalmopathy. The chain has TRBV10-2 and TRBJ1-2; perhaps TRBD1 as D (6 bases). For the CDR3, the DNA is TGCGCCAGCTGGGGGGGCGGGCGCAGGGGATTGATGGGCTACACCTTC. It encodes CASWGGGRRGLMGYTF.